The TCR beta chain under discussion was sequenced for a study of T cell changes during pregnancy in multiple sclerosis. The CDR3 has 13 amino acids. Germline CDR1 MNHEY, CDR2 SMNVEV (reference sequence). Losses at the gene ends were 3 bases for V and 13 bases for J; bases not matched to a gene: 8. The repertoire was sequenced with immunoSEQ multiplex PCR; TCRdb's copy has only in-frame clones and lacks some. The sample includes 25,000 to 30,000 clones, under 90% of them seen just once. The gene calls are TRBV27 and TRBJ2-5; 10 nucleotides align to TRBD2. The TCR was taken from a female donor with multiple sclerosis, enrolled in a pregnancy study. The sequencing here drew on CD8+ T cells from peripheral blood mononuclear cells, taken after pregnancy. CDR3 nucleotide sequence: TGTGCCAGCAGTTTTGGACTAGCGGCCCCCCTGTACTTC. The encoded protein is CASSFGLAAPLYF.